Below are 20 T cell receptor beta chains sequenced from a single sample in a study of cytomegalovirus exposure and HLA in healthy donors (dated by TCRdb to the late 2010s). The library was obtained by the immunoSEQ multiplex PCR assay. For the multiplex PCR, a mixture combining 60 forward primers for TCR Vbeta segments and 13 reverse primers for TCR Jbeta segments was used. TCRdb holds this immuneACCESS table with in-frame rearrangements only. Some clones are missing; in checked studies, unresolved V genes explain under half, and the rest has no known cause. The sample table records just over 150,000 clones. Of the sample, 1.3% falls within the top ten clones. Material: PBMCs. Receptor source: a woman in her sixties in good health and CMV-seronegative.

This chain joins TRBV5-1 and TRBJ1-1; a possible D gene is TRBD1 (5 bases). V shed 1 base and J shed 11 bases, with 21 bases lying between them. This CDR3 has 15 residues. From germline, CDR1 is SGHRS and CDR2 YFSETQ. CDR3 bases: TGCGCCAGCAGCTTGAATCCCAGGGCTAATACAAGTGCTTTCTTT. Its translation is CASSLNPRANTSAFF.

The V call is TRBV19, the J call TRBJ1-4; 11 bases fit TRBD1. V shed 5 bases and J 3 bases; nucleotides not matched to a gene: 8. The CDR3 length is 17 residues. Germline assignment: CDR1 LNHDA and CDR2 SQIVND (reference sequence). The CDR3 DNA sequence: TGTGCCAGTAGTCTAAGGACAGGGGGCATTGCTAATGAAAAACTGTTTTTT. This sequence encodes CASSLRTGGIANEKLFF.

The chain combines TRBV9 with TRBJ2-5; D remains ambiguous. The length of the CDR3 is 13 residues. Trimming took off 0 bases at V and 1 base at J, with 4 bases between the two ends. CDR1 and CDR2 from the germline V gene are SGDLS and YYNGEE. CDR3 sequence reads: CASSVGAQETQYF. The DNA for the CDR3 is TGTGCCAGCAGCGTAGGAGCCCAAGAGACCCAGTACTTC.

This sequence joins TRBV5-1 and TRBJ1-2, with 12 nucleotides matching TRBD1. Trimming removed 1 base from V and 7 bases from J; junction bases left unmatched: 14. This CDR3 has 18 residues. The germline V gene has CDR1 SGHRS and CDR2 YFSETQ. The CDR3 region is CASSLMVTPGQGAGGYTF. The CDR3, as DNA: TGCGCCAGCAGCTTGATGGTTACTCCGGGACAGGGGGCTGGTGGCTACACCTTC.

V is TRBV7-2 and J is TRBJ2-3, with D perhaps matching TRBD2 (6 bases). Germline CDR1 is SGHTA and CDR2 is FQGNSA. This CDR3 comprises 13 residues. V lost 2 bases and J lost 6, with 9 bases in between. CDR3 loop: CASSLSGGDTQYF. The CDR3 DNA sequence: TGTGCCAGCAGCTTAAGTGGGGGGGATACGCAGTATTTT.

The chain employs TRBV5-1 and TRBJ1-1; 10 nucleotides match TRBD1. This CDR3 comprises 13 residues. J gave up 4 bases and V 7 bases, and 4 bases lay outside the gene matches. Germline values: CDR1 SGHRS, CDR2 YFSETQ. CDR3 amino acids: CASCRTGGTEAFF. The CDR3 bases are TGCGCCAGCTGCCGGACAGGGGGCACTGAAGCTTTCTTT.

The J gene is TRBJ1-1, the V gene TRBV4-2, with 8 bases lining up with TRBD1. After removal of 4 bases from V and 9 bases from J, the junction contained 7 bases not matched to a gene. The V gene's germline CDR1 is LGHNA and CDR2 YNFKEQ. This CDR3 spans 13 amino acids. CDR3 in amino acids: CASSREGQDKAFF. Here the CDR3 DNA reads TGTGCCAGCAGCCGAGAGGGACAGGACAAAGCTTTCTTT.

The rearrangement uses TRBV19 and TRBJ2-1; a weak D match, TRBD2 (8 bases). This CDR3 spans 15 amino acids. V shed 4 bases and J shed 10 bases, with 20 bases lying between them. CDR1 and CDR2 (germline): LNHDA, SQIVND (reference sequence). CDR3 bases: TGTGCCAGTAGTACCCCTGGGGTAGCGGGACAGGAGCAGTTCTTC. Translating gives CASSTPGVAGQEQFF.

The V call is TRBV12-5, the J call TRBJ1-2; no reliable D call. The CDR3 consists of 12 residues. The germline V gene encodes CDR1 LGHNT and CDR2 FRNRAP. Trimming left V 3 bases short and J 2 bases short, with 4 bases between. This chain's CDR3 is CASGLSNYGYTF. DNA of the CDR3: TGTGCTAGTGGTTTATCGAACTATGGCTACACCTTC.

This rearrangement joins TRBV10-1 to TRBJ1-4; no firm D call. This CDR3 has 15 amino acids. Per the germline V gene, CDR1 is WNHNN and CDR2 is SYGVQD (reference sequence). With 7 bases removed from V and 4 bases from J, the gap between germline ends came to 16 bases. Here the CDR3 DNA reads TGCGCCAGCATAACCGTCGGCAGACATAATGAAAAACTGTTTTTT. Translated, it gives CASITVGRHNEKLFF.

The V and J genes are TRBV5-1 and TRBJ1-2, with 7 nucleotides matching TRBD1. The CDR3 length is 14 residues. Germline-derived CDR1 and CDR2 are SGHRS and YFSETQ. Trimming at V came to 4 bases and at J to 4 bases, leaving 7 bases not matched to a gene. The CDR3 DNA reads TGCGCCAGCAGCACGGGACAGAACTCCTATGGCTACACCTTC. Translating gives CASSTGQNSYGYTF. Looking up the rest from reference TRBV5-1 and TRBJ1-2 gives the full variable domain: KAGVTQTPRYLIKTRGQQVTLSCSPISGHRSVSWYQQTPGQGLQFLFEYFSETQRNKGNFPGRFSGRQFSNSRSEMNVSTLELGDSALYLCASSTGQNSYGYTFGSGTRLTVV.

The V and J genes are TRBV7-6 and TRBJ1-5; maybe TRBD1 (6 bases). Germline values: CDR1 SGHVS, CDR2 FNYEAQ. The CDR3 loop spans 13 amino acids. The V end lost 3 bases, the J end lost 5 bases, and 8 bases lay between the germline ends. The CDR3 reads CASSFGQHQPQHF. DNA of the CDR3: TGTGCCAGCAGCTTCGGACAGCATCAGCCCCAGCATTTT.

J is TRBJ2-1 and V is TRBV4-1, with 11 positions matching TRBD1. Germline V CDR1 and CDR2: MGHRA, YSYEKL. The trim removed 5 bases at V and 10 bases at J, leaving 16 bases unmatched. The CDR3 is made up of 17 amino acids. In nucleotides, the CDR3 is TGCGCCAGCAGCGCCCGGGACAGGGGGTTTTCCTCGCCCGAGCAGTTCTTC. Translating it yields CASSARDRGFSSPEQFF.

On this clone: Other DNA sequences in the sample encode the same CDR3. The chain uses TRBV9 and TRBJ1-1; D unclear. Trimming removed 1 base from V and 1 base from J, with 5 bases in between. The CDR3 consists of 13 residues. Germline lookup yields CDR1 SGDLS and CDR2 YYNGEE. The CDR3 reads CASSVLENTEAFF. DNA of the CDR3: TGTGCCAGCAGCGTACTAGAGAACACTGAAGCTTTCTTT.

This chain joins TRBV27 and TRBJ2-7, with D perhaps TRBD2 (6 bases). CDR1 and CDR2 from the germline V gene are MNHEY and SMNVEV (reference sequence). The length of the CDR3 is 13 residues. The V end was cut by 3 bases, the J end by 4 bases, with 10 bases between. The CDR3 coding sequence is TGTGCCAGCAGTTTTGGACTACTATACGAGCAGTACTTC. The encoded protein is CASSFGLLYEQYF.

This chain joins TRBV7-2 and TRBJ1-4; no reliable D call. CDR1 SGHTA and CDR2 FQGNSA come from the germline V gene. V dropped 1 base and J dropped 4 bases, with 7 bases sitting between them. CDR3 length equals 14 residues. This CDR3 is CASSLERGNEKLFF. The DNA of the CDR3 is TGTGCCAGCAGCTTAGAACGGGGTAATGAAAAACTGTTTTTT.

The rearrangement links TRBV9 to TRBJ2-1; tentative D call: TRBD2 (6 bases). Germline V gene sequence: CDR1 SGDLS, CDR2 YYNGEE. The CDR3 contains 15 residues. The V and J ends lost 4 bases and 0 bases respectively, with 11 bases between them. The CDR3 DNA is TGTGCCAGCAGCCGGACTATTAGCTCCTACAATGAGCAGTTCTTC. Protein product: CASSRTISSYNEQFF.

V and J are TRBV5-1 and TRBJ2-3, with TRBD2 matching over 12 bases. V was clipped by 0 bases and J by 1 base; unmatched bases: 3. CDR1 and CDR2 (germline): SGHRS, YFSETQ. The CDR3 sequence is 17 residues long. The CDR3 sequence is CASSLGLAGGRTDTQYF. CDR3 sequence (DNA): TGCGCCAGCAGCTTGGGGCTAGCGGGAGGGCGCACAGATACGCAGTATTTT.

The chain is built from TRBV27 and TRBJ1-6; TRBD1 might be the D (6 bases). The CDR3 is 15 residues long. Germline CDR1 reads MNHEY; CDR2 reads SMNVEV (reference sequence). V was clipped by 5 bases and J by 3 bases, with 11 bases between them. CDR3 amino acids: CASSAGAGYNSPLHF. In DNA form, the CDR3 reads TGTGCCAGCAGTGCGGGGGCCGGCTATAATTCACCCCTCCACTTT.

V usage is TRBV6-1 and J usage is TRBJ1-1; a weak D match, TRBD1 (5 bases). The germline V and J ends were trimmed by 10 bases and 4 bases, with 19 bases remaining between them. Germline-derived CDR1 and CDR2 are MNHNS and SASEGT. This CDR3 is built from 14 residues. The CDR3 sequence is CAILLSWGGTEAFF. Written as DNA, the CDR3 is TGTGCCATCCTTCTTTCATGGGGGGGCACTGAAGCTTTCTTT.